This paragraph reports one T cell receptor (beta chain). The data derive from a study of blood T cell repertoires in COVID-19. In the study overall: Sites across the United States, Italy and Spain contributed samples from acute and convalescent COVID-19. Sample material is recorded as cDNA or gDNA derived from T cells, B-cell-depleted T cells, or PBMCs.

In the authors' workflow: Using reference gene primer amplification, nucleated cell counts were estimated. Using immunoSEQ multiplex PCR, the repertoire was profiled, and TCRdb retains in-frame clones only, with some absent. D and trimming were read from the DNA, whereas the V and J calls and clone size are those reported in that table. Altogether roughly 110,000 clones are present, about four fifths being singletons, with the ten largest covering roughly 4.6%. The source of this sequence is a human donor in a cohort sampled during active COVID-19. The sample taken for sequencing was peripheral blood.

CDR3 amino acids: CASSQDQVSLANEQFF. CDR3 DNA sequence: TGTGCCAGCAGCCAAGACCAAGTCTCCCTGGCCAATGAGCAGTTCTTC. This rearrangement joins TRBV3-1 (or the pseudogene TRBV3-2) to TRBJ2-1; D call uncertain. The germline V gene encodes CDR1 LGHDT and CDR2 YNNKEL (reference sequence). The CDR3 totals 16 residues. Trimming took 0 bases from V and 6 from J, leaving 15 bases between them.